The source of this TCR beta chain is a study of cytomegalovirus exposure and HLA in healthy donors. Study-wide context: Of all 370 or so donors who were genotyped, roughly 81% belonged to the Caucasian-associated ancestry cluster.

PCR amplification relied on 60 Vbeta primers (plus 13 Jbeta primers). Assay: immunoSEQ multiplex PCR; the TCRdb copy retains only in-frame clones and omits some. The table includes about 190,000 clones, approximately 80% detected once. With V trimmed by 6 bases and J by 0 bases, 11 bases remained unmatched. The CDR3 spans 16 residues. Germline-derived CDR1 and CDR2 are MNHEY and SMNVEV (reference sequence). The source is a woman aged 25 to 39 in good health and CMV-seronegative. This chain links TRBV27 with TRBJ2-7; 7 nucleotides match TRBD2. The specimen was PBMCs. Written as DNA, the CDR3 is TGTGCCAGCAGCTCCCTTCCGGGAGGTGGCTCCTACGAGCAGTACTTC. This translates into CASSSLPGGGSYEQYF.